This TCR beta chain was captured by sequencing in a study of Ad26.COV2.S vaccination and SARS-CoV-2 variants. Turning to the study itself: Donor was one of the participants in the Ad26.COV2.S arm of the COV1001 trial. Administration of Ad26.COV2.S was intramuscular, either once or twice 56 days apart.

Profiled with immunoSEQ multiplex PCR; TCRdb holds only in-frame clones, not every one. The sample has roughly 330,000 clones, 90% seen once. V lost 7 bases, J lost 4 bases, and 8 bases lay in between. CDR3 length equals 11 residues. CDR1 is DFQATT, CDR2 SNEGSKA, per germline (reference sequence). As to treatment: some 20 received Ad26.COV2.S at low or high dose, single or two shots; 5 received placebo; per-sample allocation not given. The samples were gathered on day 63 after the first injection of vaccine or placebo. This adult donor, from Boston, was 18-55 years old. The sequences come from peripheral blood, collected in a trial of Ad26.COV2.S vaccine versus placebo. The sequence came from a person between 18 and 59 years old who received the Ad26.COV2.S COVID-19 vaccine or a placebo. The chain couples TRBV20-1 to TRBJ1-5; possible D gene TRBD1, 5 bases. The CDR3 loop is CSVAGNQPQHF. CDR3 coding DNA: TGCAGTGTGGCAGGGAATCAGCCCCAGCATTTT.